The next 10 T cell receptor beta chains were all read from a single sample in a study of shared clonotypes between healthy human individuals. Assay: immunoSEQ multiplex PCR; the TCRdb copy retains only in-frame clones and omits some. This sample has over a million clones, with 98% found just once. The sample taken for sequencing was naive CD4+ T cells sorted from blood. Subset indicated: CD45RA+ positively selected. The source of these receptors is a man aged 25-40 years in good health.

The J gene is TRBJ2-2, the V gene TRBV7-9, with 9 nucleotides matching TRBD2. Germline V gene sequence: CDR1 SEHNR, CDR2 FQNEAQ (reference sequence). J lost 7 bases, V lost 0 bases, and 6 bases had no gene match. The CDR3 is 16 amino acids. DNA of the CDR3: TGTGCCAGCAGCTTAGCCGCGGGAGGGCCCATCGGGGAGCTGTTTTTT. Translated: CASSLAAGGPIGELFF.

Written as DNA, the CDR3 is TGTGCCAGCAGCTTAAATCTAGACAATGAGCAGTTCTTC. The encoded protein is CASSLNLDNEQFF. The gene calls are TRBV7-3 and TRBJ2-1, with unresolved D. From germline, CDR1 is SGHTA and CDR2 FQGTGA. The CDR3 loop spans 13 amino acids. Trimming removed 1 base from V and 5 bases from J, with 6 bases in between.

CDR3 sequence reads: CASSGPGPTTGELFF. In nucleotides, the CDR3 is TGTGCCAGCAGCGGGCCGGGTCCTACCACCGGGGAGCTGTTTTTT. V is TRBV9 and J is TRBJ2-2, with unresolved D. The ends were cut back, 3 bases at V and 4 bases at J, with 13 bases in the middle. Germline CDR1 and CDR2: SGDLS and YYNGEE. The CDR3 runs 15 residues.

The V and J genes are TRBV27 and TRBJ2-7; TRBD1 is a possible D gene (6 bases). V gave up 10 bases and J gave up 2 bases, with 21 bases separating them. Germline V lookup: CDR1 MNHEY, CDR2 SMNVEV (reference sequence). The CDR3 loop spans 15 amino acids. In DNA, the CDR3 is TGTGCCACACACATTTCCAGGGGCACCACCTACGAGCAGTACTTC. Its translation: CATHISRGTTYEQYF.

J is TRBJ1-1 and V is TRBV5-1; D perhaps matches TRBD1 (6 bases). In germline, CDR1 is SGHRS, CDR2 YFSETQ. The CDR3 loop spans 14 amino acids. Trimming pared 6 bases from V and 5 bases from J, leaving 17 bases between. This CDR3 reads CASTEGGLGTEAFF. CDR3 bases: TGCGCCAGCACCGAAGGGGGGCTAGGGACTGAAGCTTTCTTT.

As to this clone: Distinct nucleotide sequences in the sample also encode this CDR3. The DNA for the CDR3 is TGCGCCAGCAGCTTGGGGCAGGGGTCTGGGGCCAACGTCCTGACTTTC. Translated: CASSLGQGSGANVLTF. V usage is TRBV5-1 and J usage is TRBJ2-6; D might be TRBD1 (6 bases). Trimming shortened V by 0 bases and J by 1 base, and 8 bases separated the two germline ends. The CDR3 covers 16 residues. CDR1 and CDR2 (germline): SGHRS, YFSETQ.

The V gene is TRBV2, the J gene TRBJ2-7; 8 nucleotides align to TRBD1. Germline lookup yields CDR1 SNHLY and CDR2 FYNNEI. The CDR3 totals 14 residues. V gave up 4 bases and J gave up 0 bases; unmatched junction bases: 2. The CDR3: CASSVDRVSYEQYF. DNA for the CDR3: TGTGCCAGCAGTGTGGACAGGGTCTCCTACGAGCAGTACTTC.

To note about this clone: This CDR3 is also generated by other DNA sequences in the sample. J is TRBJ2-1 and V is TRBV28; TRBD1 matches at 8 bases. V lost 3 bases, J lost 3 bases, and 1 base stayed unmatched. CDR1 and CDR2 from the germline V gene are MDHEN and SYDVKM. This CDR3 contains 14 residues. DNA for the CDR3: TGTGCCAGCAGTTTGGACAGGGTCTACAATGAGCAGTTCTTC. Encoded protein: CASSLDRVYNEQFF.

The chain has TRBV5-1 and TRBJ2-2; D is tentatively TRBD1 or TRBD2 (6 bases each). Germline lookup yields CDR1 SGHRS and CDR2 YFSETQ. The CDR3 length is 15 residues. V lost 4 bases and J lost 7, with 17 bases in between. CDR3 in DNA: TGCGCCAGCAGCGCCCGGGGGCTTGACCTCGGGGAGCTGTTTTTT. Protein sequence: CASSARGLDLGELFF.

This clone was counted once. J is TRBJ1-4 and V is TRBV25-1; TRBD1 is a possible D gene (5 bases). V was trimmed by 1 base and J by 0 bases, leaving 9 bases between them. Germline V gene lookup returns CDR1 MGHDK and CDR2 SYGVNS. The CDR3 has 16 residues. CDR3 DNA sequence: TGTGCCAGCAGTGAATTTCGGGGGGCAACTAATGAAAAACTGTTTTTT. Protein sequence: CASSEFRGATNEKLFF.